The T cell receptor beta chain under discussion was sequenced for a study of cytomegalovirus exposure and HLA in healthy donors. Turning to the study itself: Unique TCR beta sequences numbering some 120 million came from 150 million to 200 million T cells in an earlier analysis. Study-wide results and limits: In an earlier analysis, about 87% or about 30%: the productive usage of most TCR beta V segments. A few V segments could not be told apart, such as TRBV6-2 and TRBV6-3, and were left out.

Turning to this clone: The antigen is undetermined.

Germline V gene lookup returns CDR1 MNHEY and CDR2 SMNVEV (reference sequence). The CDR3 has 13 residues. The ends were cut back, 7 bases at V and 7 bases at J, with 11 bases in the middle. It was with 60 Vbeta and 13 Jbeta primers that the PCR ran. In the authors' methods: Unique TCR beta chains totaled some 88 million in a later count, with roughly 11 million of them shared. Data came from immunoSEQ multiplex PCR; TCRdb stores just in-frame clones and leaves some out. That table supplies the V and J calls and clone size; D and trimming were determined from the DNA. The sample lists approximately 150,000 clones, approximately 80% occurring once.

This receptor was obtained from a man in his forties in good health and CMV-seronegative. The J gene is TRBJ1-6, the V gene TRBV27, with TRBD1 as a possible D gene (5 bases). Material for sequencing was PBMCs. In DNA form, the CDR3 reads TGTGCCAGCACAAGACAGAAAAATTCACCCCTCCACTTT. Translated, it gives CASTRQKNSPLHF.